This TCR beta chain was sequenced during a study of glioma-infiltrating T cells. Amplification of TCR alpha and beta CDR3 regions from RNA used iRepertoire nested multiplex PCR. TCRdb reprocessed the multiplex PCR reads via MiXCR and lists one record per CDR3 protein. The sample records more than 300,000 distinct CDR3 sequences, around 38% being singletons. A word on this clonotype: This may arise from a read error, as a much more abundant clone is one base away.

The CDR3 totals 15 residues. CDR1 and CDR2 (germline): LNHNV, YYDKDF (reference sequence). The ends were cut back, 5 bases at V and 5 bases at J, with 17 bases in the middle. The V gene is TRBV15, the J gene TRBJ2-3, with a tentative D call TRBD1 (6 bases). The sequence came from a human donor with low-grade glioma or glioblastoma, undergoing nonglioma brain surgery, or in good health (not recorded which). Sequenced material: glioma tissue, nonneoplastic brain tissue, or PBMCs (not recorded which). The DNA of the CDR3 is TGTGCCACCAGCGTTGACAGGTTCCAAATAGATACGCAGTATTTT. Translation gives CATSVDRFQIDTQYF.